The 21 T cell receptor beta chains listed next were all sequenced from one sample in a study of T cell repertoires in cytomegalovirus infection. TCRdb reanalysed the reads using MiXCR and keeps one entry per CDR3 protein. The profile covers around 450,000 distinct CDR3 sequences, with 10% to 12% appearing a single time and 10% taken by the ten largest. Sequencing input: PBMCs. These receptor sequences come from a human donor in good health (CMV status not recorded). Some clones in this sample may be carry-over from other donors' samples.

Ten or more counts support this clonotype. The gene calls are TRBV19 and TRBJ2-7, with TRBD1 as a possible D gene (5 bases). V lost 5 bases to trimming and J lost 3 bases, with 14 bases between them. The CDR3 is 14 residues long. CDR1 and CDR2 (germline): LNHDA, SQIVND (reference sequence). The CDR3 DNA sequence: TGTGCCAGTAGTCCGGCGTCTCAGGGCTACGAGCAGTACTTC. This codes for CASSPASQGYEQYF. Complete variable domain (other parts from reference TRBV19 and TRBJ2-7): DGGITQSPKYLFRKEGQNVTLSCEQNLNHDAMYWYRQDPGQGLRLIYYSQIVNDFQKGDIAEGYSVSREKKESFPLTVTSAQKNPTAFYLCASSPASQGYEQYFGPGTRLTVT.

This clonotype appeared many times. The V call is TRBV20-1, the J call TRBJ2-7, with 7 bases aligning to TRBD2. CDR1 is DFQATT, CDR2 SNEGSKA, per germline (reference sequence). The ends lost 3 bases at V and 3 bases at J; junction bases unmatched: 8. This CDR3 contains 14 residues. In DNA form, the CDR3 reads TGCAGTGCTAGGGAAGCGGGAAGACTCTACGAGCAGTACTTC. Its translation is CSAREAGRLYEQYF.

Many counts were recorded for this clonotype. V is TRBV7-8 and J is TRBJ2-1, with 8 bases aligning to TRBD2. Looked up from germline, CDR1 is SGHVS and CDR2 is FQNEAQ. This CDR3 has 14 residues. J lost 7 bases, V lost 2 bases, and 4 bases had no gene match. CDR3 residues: CASSLTGTRNEQFF. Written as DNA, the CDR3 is TGTGCCAGCAGCTTAACCGGGACTAGAAATGAGCAGTTCTTC. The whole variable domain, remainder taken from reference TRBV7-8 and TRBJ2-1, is GAGVSQSPRYKVAKRGQDVALRCDPISGHVSLFWYQQALGQGPEFLTYFQNEAQLDKSGLPSDRFFAERPEGSVSTLKIQRTQQEDSAVYLCASSLTGTRNEQFFGPGTRLTVL.

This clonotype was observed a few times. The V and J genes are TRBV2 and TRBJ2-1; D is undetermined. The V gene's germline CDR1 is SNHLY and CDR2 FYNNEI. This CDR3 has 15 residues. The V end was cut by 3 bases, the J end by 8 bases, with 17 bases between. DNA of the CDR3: TGTGCCAGCAGTGATAGAGGCCCGAGTGGGGATGAGCAGTTCTTC. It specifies CASSDRGPSGDEQFF.

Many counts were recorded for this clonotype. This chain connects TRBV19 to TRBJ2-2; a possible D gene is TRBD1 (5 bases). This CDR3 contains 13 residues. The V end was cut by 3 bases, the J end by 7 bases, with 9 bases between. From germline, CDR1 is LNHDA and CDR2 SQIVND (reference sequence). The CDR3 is CASSMMGHGELFF. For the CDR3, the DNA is TGTGCCAGTAGTATGATGGGGCACGGGGAGCTGTTTTTT.

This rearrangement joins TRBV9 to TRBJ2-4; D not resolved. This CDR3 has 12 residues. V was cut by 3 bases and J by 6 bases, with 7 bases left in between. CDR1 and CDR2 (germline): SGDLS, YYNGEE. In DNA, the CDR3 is TGTGCCAGCAGCGGCATTGGAAACATTCAGTACTTC. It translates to CASSGIGNIQYF.

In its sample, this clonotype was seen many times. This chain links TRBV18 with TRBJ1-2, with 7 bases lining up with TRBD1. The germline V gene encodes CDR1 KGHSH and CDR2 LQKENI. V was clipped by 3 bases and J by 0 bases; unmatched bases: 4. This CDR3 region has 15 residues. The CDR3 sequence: CASSPRDSTNYGYTF. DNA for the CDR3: TGTGCCAGCTCACCCAGGGACAGTACTAACTATGGCTACACCTTC. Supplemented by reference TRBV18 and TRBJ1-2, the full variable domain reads NAGVMQNPRHLVRRRGQEARLRCSPMKGHSHVYWYRQLPEEGLKFMVYLQKENIIDESGMPKERFSAEFPKEGPSILRIQQVVRGDSAAYFCASSPRDSTNYGYTFGSGTRLTVV.

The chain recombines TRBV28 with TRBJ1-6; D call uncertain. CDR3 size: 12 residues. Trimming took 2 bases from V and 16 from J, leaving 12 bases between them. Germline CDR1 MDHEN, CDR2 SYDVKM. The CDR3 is CASSLVELELHF. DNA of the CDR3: TGTGCCAGCAGTTTAGTCGAGCTGGAACTCCACTTT.

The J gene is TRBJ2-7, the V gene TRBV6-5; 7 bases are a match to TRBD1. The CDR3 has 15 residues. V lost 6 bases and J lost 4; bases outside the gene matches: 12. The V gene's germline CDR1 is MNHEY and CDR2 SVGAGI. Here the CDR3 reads CASSPKQGSDYEQYF. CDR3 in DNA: TGTGCCAGCAGCCCCAAACAGGGGTCAGATTACGAGCAGTACTTC.

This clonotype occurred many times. The CDR3 DNA reads TGTGCCAGCGGACAGGGATTGAACGAGCAGTACTTC. Translation gives CASGQGLNEQYF. The chain carries TRBV2 and TRBJ2-7; 8 nucleotides line up with TRBD1. The V gene's germline CDR1 is SNHLY and CDR2 FYNNEI. This CDR3 comprises 12 residues. The V segment lost 8 bases and the J segment 5 bases; nucleotides outside the gene matches: 5.

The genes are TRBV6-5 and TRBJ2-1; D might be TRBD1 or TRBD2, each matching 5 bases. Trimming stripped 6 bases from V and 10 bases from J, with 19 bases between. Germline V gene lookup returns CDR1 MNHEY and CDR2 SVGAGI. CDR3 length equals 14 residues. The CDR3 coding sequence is TGTGCCAGCAGCAGGGACCCCCAGAGGGGCGAGCAGTTCTTC. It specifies CASSRDPQRGEQFF.

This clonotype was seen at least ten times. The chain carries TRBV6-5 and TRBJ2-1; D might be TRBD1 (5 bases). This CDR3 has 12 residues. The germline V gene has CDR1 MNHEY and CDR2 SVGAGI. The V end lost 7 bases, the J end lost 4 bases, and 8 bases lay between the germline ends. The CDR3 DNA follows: TGTGCCAGCAAGACAGTGTACAATGAGCAGTTCTTC. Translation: CASKTVYNEQFF.

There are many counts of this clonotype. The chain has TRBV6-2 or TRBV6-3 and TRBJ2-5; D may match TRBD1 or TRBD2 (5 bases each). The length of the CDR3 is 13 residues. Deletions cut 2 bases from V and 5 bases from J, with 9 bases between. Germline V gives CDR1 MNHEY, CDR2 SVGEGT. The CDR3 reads CASSYMGEETQYF. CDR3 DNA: TGTGCCAGCAGTTACATGGGGGAGGAGACCCAGTACTTC.

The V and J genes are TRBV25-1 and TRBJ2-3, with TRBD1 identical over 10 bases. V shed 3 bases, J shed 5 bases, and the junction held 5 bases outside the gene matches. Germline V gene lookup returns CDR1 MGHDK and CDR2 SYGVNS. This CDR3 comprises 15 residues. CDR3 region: CASSEGTGAVDTQYF. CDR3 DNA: TGTGCCAGCAGTGAGGGGACAGGGGCGGTAGATACGCAGTATTTT.

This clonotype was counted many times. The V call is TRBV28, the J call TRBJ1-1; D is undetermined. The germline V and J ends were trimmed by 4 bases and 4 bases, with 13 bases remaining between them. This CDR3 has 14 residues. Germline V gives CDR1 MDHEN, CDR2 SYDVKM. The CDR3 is CASSSFGVFTEAFF. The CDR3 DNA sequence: TGTGCCAGCAGTTCGTTCGGGGTTTTCACTGAAGCTTTCTTT. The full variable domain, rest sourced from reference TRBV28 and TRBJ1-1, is DVKVTQSSRYLVKRTGEKVFLECVQDMDHENMFWYRQDPGLGLRLIYFSYDVKMKEKGDIPEGYSVSREKKERFSLILESASTNQTSMYLCASSSFGVFTEAFFGQGTRLTVV.

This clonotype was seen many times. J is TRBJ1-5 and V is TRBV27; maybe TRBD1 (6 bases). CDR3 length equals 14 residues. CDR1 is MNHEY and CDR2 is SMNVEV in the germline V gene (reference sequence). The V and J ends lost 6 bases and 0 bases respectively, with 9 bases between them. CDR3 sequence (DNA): TGTGCCAGCAGCCACAGGGATAGCAATCAGCCCCAGCATTTT. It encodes CASSHRDSNQPQHF.

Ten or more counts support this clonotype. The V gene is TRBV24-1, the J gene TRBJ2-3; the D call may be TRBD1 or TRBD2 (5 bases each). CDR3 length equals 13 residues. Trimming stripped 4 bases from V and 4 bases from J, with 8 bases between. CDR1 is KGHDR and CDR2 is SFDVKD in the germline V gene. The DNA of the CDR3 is TGTGCCACCAGTGACCAGGGAGCAGATACGCAGTATTTT. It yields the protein CATSDQGADTQYF.

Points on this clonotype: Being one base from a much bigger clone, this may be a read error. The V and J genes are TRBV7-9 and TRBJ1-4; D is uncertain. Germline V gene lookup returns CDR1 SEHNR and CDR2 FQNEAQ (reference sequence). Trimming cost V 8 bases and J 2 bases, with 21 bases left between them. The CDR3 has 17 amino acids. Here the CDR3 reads CASRSSRVRRTNEKLFF. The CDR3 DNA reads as TGTGCCAGCCGCTCCTCTCGGGTCAGGAGGACTAATGAAAAACTGTTTTTT.

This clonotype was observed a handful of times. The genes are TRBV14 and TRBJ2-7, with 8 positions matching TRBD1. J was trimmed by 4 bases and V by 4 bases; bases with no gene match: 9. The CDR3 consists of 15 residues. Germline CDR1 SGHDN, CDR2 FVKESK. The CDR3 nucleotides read TGTGCCAGCAGCCCGCAGGGACAGGATGGTTACGAGCAGTACTTC. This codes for CASSPQGQDGYEQYF.

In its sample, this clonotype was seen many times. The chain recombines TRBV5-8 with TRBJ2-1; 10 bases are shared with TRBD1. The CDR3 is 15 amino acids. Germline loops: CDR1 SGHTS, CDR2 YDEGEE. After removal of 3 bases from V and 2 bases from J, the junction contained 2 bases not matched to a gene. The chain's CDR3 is CASSSGTGAYNEQFF. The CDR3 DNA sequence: TGTGCCAGCAGCTCCGGGACAGGGGCCTACAATGAGCAGTTCTTC.

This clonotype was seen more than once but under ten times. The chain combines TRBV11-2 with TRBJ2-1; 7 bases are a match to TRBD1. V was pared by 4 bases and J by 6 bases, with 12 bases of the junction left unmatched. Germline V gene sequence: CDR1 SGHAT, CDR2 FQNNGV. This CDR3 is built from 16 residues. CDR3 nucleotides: TGTGCCAGCAGCTCACGACAGGGTTATCGATCCAATGAGCAGTTCTTC. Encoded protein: CASSSRQGYRSNEQFF.